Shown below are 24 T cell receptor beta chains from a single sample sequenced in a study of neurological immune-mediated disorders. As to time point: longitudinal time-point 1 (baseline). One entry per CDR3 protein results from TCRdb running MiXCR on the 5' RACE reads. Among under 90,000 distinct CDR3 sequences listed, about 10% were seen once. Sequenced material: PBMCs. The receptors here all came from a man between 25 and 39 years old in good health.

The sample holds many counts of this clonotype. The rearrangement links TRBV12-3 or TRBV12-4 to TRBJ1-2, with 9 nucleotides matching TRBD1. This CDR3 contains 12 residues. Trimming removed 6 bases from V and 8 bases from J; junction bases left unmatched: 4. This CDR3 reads CASSRDRVGYTF. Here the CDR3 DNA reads TGTGCCAGCAGCCGGGACAGGGTCGGCTACACCTTC.

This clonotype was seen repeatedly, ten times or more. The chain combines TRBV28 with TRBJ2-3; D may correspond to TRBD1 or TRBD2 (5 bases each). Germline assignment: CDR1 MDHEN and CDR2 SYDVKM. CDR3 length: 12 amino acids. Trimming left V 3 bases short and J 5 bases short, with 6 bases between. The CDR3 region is CASSFGGDTQYF. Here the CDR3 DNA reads TGTGCCAGCAGTTTTGGGGGAGATACGCAGTATTTT.

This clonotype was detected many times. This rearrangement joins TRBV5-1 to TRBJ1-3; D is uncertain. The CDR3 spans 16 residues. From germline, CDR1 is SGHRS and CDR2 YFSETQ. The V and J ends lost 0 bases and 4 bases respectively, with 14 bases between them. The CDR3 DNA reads TGCGCCAGCAGCTTGGCCTCGTTGGAGGGAGGAAACACCATATATTTT. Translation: CASSLASLEGGNTIYF.

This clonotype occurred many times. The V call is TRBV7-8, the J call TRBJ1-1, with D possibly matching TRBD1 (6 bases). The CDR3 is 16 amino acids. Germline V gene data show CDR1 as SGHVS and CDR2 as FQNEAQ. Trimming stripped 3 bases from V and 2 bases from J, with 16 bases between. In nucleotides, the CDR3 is TGTGCCAGCAGCTTTCTATACGTGGGGGCTAACACTGAAGCTTTCTTT. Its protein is CASSFLYVGANTEAFF.

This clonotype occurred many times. In DNA form, the CDR3 reads TGTGCCGTACACGGGACCTCGGATAACTATGGCTACACCTTC. It yields the protein CAVHGTSDNYGYTF. The chain uses TRBV6-5 and TRBJ1-2, with TRBD1 as a possible D gene (5 bases). The V gene's germline CDR1 is MNHEY and CDR2 SVGAGI. This CDR3 comprises 14 residues. Trimming stripped 11 bases from V and 1 base from J, with 17 bases between.

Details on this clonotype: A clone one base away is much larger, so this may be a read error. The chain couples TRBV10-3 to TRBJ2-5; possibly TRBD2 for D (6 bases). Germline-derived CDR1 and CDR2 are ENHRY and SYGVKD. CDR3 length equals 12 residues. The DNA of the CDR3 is TGTACCATCAGTGCGGGGCAAGAGACCCAGTACTTC. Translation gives CTISAGQETQYF.

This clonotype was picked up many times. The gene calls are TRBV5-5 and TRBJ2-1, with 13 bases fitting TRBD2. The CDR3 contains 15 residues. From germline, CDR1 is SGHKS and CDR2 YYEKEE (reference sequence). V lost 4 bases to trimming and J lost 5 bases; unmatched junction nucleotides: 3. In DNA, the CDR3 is TGTGCCAGCAGCCTGGGACTAGCGGGAAACAATGAGCAGTTCTTC. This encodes CASSLGLAGNNEQFF.

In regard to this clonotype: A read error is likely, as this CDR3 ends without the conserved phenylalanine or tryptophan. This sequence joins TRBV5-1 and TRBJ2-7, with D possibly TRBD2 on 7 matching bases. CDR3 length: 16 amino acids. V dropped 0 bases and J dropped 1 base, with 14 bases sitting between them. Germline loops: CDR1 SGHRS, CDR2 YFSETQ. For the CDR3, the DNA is TGCGCCAGCAGCTTGGCCTCAGGGAGGGGGTCCTACGAGCAGTACTCA. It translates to CASSLASGRGSYEQYS.

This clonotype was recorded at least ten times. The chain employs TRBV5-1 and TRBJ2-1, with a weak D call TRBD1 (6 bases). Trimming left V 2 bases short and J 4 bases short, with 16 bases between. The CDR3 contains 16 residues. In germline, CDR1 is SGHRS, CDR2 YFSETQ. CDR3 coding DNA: TGCGCCAGCAGCTTTTCAGGGGCAGGGGCATACAATGAGCAGTTCTTC. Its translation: CASSFSGAGAYNEQFF.

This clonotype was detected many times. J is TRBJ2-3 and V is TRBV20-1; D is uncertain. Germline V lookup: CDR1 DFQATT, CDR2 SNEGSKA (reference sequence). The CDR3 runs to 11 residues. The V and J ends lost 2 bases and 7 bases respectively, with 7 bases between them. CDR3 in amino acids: CSARRLNTQYF. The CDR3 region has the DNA TGCAGTGCTAGACGACTGAATACGCAGTATTTT.

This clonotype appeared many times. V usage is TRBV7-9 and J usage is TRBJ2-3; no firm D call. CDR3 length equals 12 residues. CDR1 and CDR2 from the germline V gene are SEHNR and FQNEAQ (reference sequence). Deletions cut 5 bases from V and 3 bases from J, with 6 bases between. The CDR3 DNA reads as TGTGCCAGCAGCCAAACAACAGATACGCAGTATTTT. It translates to CASSQTTDTQYF.

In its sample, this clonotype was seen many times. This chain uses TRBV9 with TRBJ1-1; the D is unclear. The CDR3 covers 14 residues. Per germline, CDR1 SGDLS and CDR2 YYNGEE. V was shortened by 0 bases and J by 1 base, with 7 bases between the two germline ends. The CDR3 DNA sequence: TGTGCCAGCAGCGTAGTATGCCCGAACACTGAAGCTTTCTTT. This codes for CASSVVCPNTEAFF. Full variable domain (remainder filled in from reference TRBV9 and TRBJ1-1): DSGVTQTPKHLITATGQRVTLRCSPRSGDLSVYWYQQSLDQGLQFLIQYYNGEERAKGNILERFSAQQFPDLHSELNLSSLELGDSALYFCASSVVCPNTEAFFGQGTRLTVV.

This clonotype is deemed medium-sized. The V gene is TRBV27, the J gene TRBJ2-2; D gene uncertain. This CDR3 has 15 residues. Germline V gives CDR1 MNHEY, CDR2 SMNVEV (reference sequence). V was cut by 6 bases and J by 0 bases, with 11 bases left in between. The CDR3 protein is CASRQTVANTGELFF. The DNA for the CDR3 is TGTGCCAGCAGACAGACTGTAGCGAACACCGGGGAGCTGTTTTTT.

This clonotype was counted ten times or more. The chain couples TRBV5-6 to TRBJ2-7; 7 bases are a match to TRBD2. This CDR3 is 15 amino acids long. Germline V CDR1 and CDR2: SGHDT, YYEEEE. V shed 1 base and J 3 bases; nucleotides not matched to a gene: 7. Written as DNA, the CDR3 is TGTGCCAGCAGCTTGCTCGGGACTACCTTCTACGAGCAGTACTTC. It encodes CASSLLGTTFYEQYF.

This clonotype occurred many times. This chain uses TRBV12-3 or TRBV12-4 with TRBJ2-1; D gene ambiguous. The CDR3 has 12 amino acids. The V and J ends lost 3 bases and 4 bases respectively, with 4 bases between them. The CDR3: CASSLGYNEQFF. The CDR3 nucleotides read TGTGCCAGCAGTTTGGGGTACAATGAGCAGTTCTTC.

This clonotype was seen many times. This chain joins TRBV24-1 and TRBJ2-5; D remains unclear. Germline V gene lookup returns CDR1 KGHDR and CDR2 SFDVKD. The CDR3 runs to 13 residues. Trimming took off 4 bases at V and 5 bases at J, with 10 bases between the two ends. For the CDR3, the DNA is TGTGCCACCAGTGAGGTGGATCGGGAGACCCAGTACTTC. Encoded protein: CATSEVDRETQYF.

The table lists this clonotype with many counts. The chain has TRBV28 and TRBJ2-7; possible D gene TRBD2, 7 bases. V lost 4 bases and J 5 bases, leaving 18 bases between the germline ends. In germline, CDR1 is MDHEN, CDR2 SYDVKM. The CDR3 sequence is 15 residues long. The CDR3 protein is CASSWASGGFDEQYF. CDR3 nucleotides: TGTGCCAGCAGTTGGGCCTCGGGGGGCTTCGACGAGCAGTACTTC.

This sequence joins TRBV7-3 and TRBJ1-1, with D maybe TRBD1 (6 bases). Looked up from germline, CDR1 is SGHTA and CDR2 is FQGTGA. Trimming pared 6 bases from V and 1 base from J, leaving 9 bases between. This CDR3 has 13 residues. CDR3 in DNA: TGTGCCAGCAGAGTGGGACAGAACACTGAAGCTTTCTTT. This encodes CASRVGQNTEAFF.

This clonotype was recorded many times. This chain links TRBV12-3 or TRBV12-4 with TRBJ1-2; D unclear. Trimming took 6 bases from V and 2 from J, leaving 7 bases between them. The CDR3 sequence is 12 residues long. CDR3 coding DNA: TGTGCCAGCAGCTCACAAAACTATGGCTACACCTTC. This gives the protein CASSSQNYGYTF.

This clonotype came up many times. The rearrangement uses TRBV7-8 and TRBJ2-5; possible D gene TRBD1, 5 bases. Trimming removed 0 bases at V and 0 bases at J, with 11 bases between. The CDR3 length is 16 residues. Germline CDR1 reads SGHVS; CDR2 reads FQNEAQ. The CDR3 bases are TGTGCCAGCAGCTTAGCTAGGGGCCCGTACCAAGAGACCCAGTACTTC. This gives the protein CASSLARGPYQETQYF.

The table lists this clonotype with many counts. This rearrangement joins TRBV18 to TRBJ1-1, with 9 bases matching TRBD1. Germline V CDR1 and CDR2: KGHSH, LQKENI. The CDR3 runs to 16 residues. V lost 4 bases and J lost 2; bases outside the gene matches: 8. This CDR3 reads CASSLAGTGLNTEAFF. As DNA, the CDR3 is TGTGCCAGCTCACTAGCCGGGACAGGGCTAAACACTGAAGCTTTCTTT. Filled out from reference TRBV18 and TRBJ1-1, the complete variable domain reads NAGVMQNPRHLVRRRGQEARLRCSPMKGHSHVYWYRQLPEEGLKFMVYLQKENIIDESGMPKERFSAEFPKEGPSILRIQQVVRGDSAAYFCASSLAGTGLNTEAFFGQGTRLTVV.

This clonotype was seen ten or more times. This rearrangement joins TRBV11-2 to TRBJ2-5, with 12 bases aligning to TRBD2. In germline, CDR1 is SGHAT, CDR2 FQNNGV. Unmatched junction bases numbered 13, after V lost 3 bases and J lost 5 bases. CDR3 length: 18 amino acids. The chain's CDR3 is CASSFLRTSGIPGETQYF. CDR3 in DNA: TGTGCCAGCAGCTTTCTAAGGACTAGCGGGATCCCCGGTGAGACCCAGTACTTC.

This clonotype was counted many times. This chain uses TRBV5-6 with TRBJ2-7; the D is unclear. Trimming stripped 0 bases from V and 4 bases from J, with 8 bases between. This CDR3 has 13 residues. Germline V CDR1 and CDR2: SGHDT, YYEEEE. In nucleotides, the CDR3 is TGTGCCAGCAGCTTGGGCAGCATGTACGAGCAGTACTTC. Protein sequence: CASSLGSMYEQYF. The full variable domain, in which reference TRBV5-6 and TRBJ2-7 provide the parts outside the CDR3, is DAGVTQSPTHLIKTRGQQVTLRCSPKSGHDTVSWYQQALGQGPQFIFQYYEEEERQRGNFPDRFSGHQFPNYSSELNVNALLLGDSALYLCASSLGSMYEQYFGPGTRLTVT.

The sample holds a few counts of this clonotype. The chain's CDR3 is CASSPRPRLLGEQFF. In DNA form, the CDR3 reads TGCGCCAGCAGCCCCCGACCCAGATTATTAGGAGAGCAGTTCTTC. This sequence joins TRBV5-1 and TRBJ2-1; D gene unclear. There are 15 residues in the CDR3. Germline V gives CDR1 SGHRS, CDR2 YFSETQ. V was trimmed by 4 bases and J by 10 bases, leaving 21 bases between them.